This TCR beta chain is drawn from a study of PD-1 blockade in classical Hodgkin lymphoma. Sequenced by immunoSEQ multiplex PCR; TCRdb stores in-frame clones only, minus some. The data show 25,000 to 35,000 clones, more than 60% seen once. Each patient experienced a relapse that followed autologous stem cell transplantation, and brentuximab vedotin exposure varied. This clone was observed once. As yet, its antigen is unknown. Study outcomes and limitations: Repertoire difference causes, possibly disease activity or prior therapy, remain undefined. Complete responders had baseline diversity similar to newly diagnosed patients. Patients starting nivolumab under 1 year after ASCT were excluded.

The sample in question was peripheral blood mononuclear cells (PBMCs), obtained before the second cycle of nivolumab. The clonotype comes from a human donor with classical Hodgkin lymphoma.

The CDR3 coding sequence is TGTGCCAGCAGTTTAGTTCAGGGGGCGGGTGAAAAACTGTTTTTT. This translates into CASSLVQGAGEKLFF. V and J are TRBV28 and TRBJ1-4; 8 bases fit TRBD1. Per germline, CDR1 MDHEN and CDR2 SYDVKM. CDR3 length: 15 residues. The V and J ends lost 2 bases and 7 bases, in that order; junction bases with no gene match: 6.